The 17 T cell receptor beta chains presented below share a single source sample, sequenced in a study of long-term antiretroviral therapy in people with HIV. Running of the v3.0 immunoSEQ assay took place at survey level. Clones were read by immunoSEQ multiplex PCR, and TCRdb kept only the in-frame ones, dropping some. The table lists about 16,000 clones, 75% of them singletons, with roughly 15% in the top ten. This specimen was unsorted PBMCs, taken 1.5 years before starting antiretroviral therapy. Receptor source: a woman aged 45-59 years with HIV.

The rearrangement uses TRBV29-1 and TRBJ2-3; D gene uncertain. The CDR3 consists of 14 residues. CDR1 and CDR2 (germline): SQVTM, ANQGSEA. V gave up 4 bases and J gave up 6 bases, with 17 bases separating them. The CDR3 reads CSVVPIKAADTQYF. CDR3 bases: TGCAGCGTTGTCCCCATAAAGGCAGCCGATACGCAGTATTTT.

The CDR3 spells CAWSLGTAAGELFF. DNA for the CDR3: TGTGCCTGGAGTCTGGGGACAGCTGCCGGGGAGCTGTTTTTT. The V gene is TRBV30, the J gene TRBJ2-2; 7 nucleotides match TRBD1. Trimming at V came to 2 bases and at J to 6 bases, leaving 6 bases not matched to a gene. The germline V gene encodes CDR1 GTSNPN and CDR2 SVGIG (reference sequence). The CDR3 extends over 14 amino acids.

This chain uses TRBV30 with TRBJ2-6; no firm D call. This CDR3 comprises 16 residues. Germline lookup yields CDR1 GTSNPN and CDR2 SVGIG (reference sequence). Trimming cost V 1 base and J 0 bases, with 10 bases left between them. The CDR3 region has the DNA TGTGCCTGGAGTGGTACATTCGACTCTGGGGCCAACGTCCTGACTTTC. This gives the protein CAWSGTFDSGANVLTF.

The V call is TRBV5-1, the J call TRBJ1-2, with a possible D match to TRBD1 (5 bases). CDR3 size: 15 residues. Trimming cost V 0 bases and J 7 bases, with 16 bases left between them. Germline V gives CDR1 SGHRS, CDR2 YFSETQ. The CDR3 region has the DNA TGCGCCAGCAGCTTGGGGGGGGTTCCGAGAAGTGGCTACACCTTC. Amino acids: CASSLGGVPRSGYTF.

The chain carries TRBV6-5 and TRBJ1-2; 8 nucleotides agree with TRBD1. The CDR3 is made up of 14 amino acids. Unmatched junction bases numbered 10, after V lost 5 bases and J lost 8 bases. Germline CDR1 and CDR2: MNHEY and SVGAGI. CDR3 bases: TGTGCCAGCAGTCAACTCTCGGACAGGGAGGGCTACACCTTC. Translated, it gives CASSQLSDREGYTF.

The CDR3 is CASRPPQGGAFF. The CDR3 nucleotides are TGTGCCAGCAGGCCACCACAGGGTGGGGCTTTCTTT. The chain recombines TRBV6-5 with TRBJ1-1, with D possibly TRBD1 on 6 matching bases. Germline V gene data show CDR1 as MNHEY and CDR2 as SVGAGI. V lost 6 bases and J 11 bases, leaving 16 bases between the germline ends. The CDR3 spans 12 residues.

The V and J genes are TRBV28 and TRBJ1-2, with TRBD1 identical over 10 bases. Germline V gene data show CDR1 as MDHEN and CDR2 as SYDVKM. The CDR3 spans 15 residues. V was pared by 4 bases and J by 5 bases, with 7 bases of the junction left unmatched. The CDR3, as DNA: TGTGCCAGCAGTTCTTTCCCGGGACAGGGGTATGGCTACACCTTC. Translated: CASSSFPGQGYGYTF.

This chain uses TRBV6-5 with TRBJ1-1; D may be TRBD1 (6 bases). V was clipped by 4 bases and J by 3 bases, with 15 bases between them. Germline values: CDR1 MNHEY, CDR2 SVGAGI. The CDR3 runs 15 residues. The CDR3 bases are TGTGCCAGCAGTTTCCAAGGGGGGAGAGACACTGAAGCTTTCTTT. This translates into CASSFQGGRDTEAFF.

The gene calls are TRBV5-1 and TRBJ1-1; 7 nucleotides align to TRBD1. CDR1 SGHRS and CDR2 YFSETQ come from the germline V gene. This CDR3 has 13 residues. V trimming: 2 bases; J trimming: 4 bases; junction bases outside the gene matches: 2. Here the CDR3 reads CASSFTGATEAFF. The DNA of the CDR3 is TGCGCCAGCAGCTTTACAGGGGCCACTGAAGCTTTCTTT.

The chain has TRBV14 and TRBJ1-6; D gene ambiguous. Germline loops: CDR1 SGHDN, CDR2 FVKESK. This CDR3 has 16 amino acids. The V gene lost 4 bases and the J gene lost 3 bases, with 13 bases spanning the gap. The CDR3 DNA follows: TGTGCCAGCAGCCCTCCGGGAGGGTTCTATAATTCACCCCTCCACTTT. It is translated as CASSPPGGFYNSPLHF. Variable domain in full (rest from reference TRBV14 and TRBJ1-6): EAGVTQFPSHSVIEKGQTVTLRCDPISGHDNLYWYRRVMGKEIKFLLHFVKESKQDESGMPNNRFLAERTGGTYSTLKVQPAELEDSGVYFCASSPPGGFYNSPLHFGNGTRLTVT.

The chain has TRBV6-5 and TRBJ2-2; D not resolved. CDR1 MNHEY and CDR2 SVGAGI come from the germline V gene. The CDR3 consists of 13 residues. V was cut by 6 bases and J by 8 bases, with 13 bases left in between. The CDR3 is CASRYTLGGELFF. Written as DNA, the CDR3 is TGTGCCAGCAGATACACCTTGGGGGGGGAGCTGTTTTTT.

CDR3 sequence: CASSDGTSGGDTQYF. CDR3 coding DNA: TGTGCCAGCAGTGACGGAACTAGCGGGGGGGATACGCAGTATTTT. This chain connects TRBV6-6 to TRBJ2-3; 12 nucleotides align to TRBD2. The CDR3 has 15 residues. V was clipped by 5 bases and J by 6 bases; unmatched bases: 6. Germline V gene lookup returns CDR1 MNHNY and CDR2 SVGAGI (reference sequence).

J is TRBJ2-2 and V is TRBV27; D may be TRBD1 or TRBD2 (5 bases each). Trimming shortened V by 6 bases and J by 5 bases, and 19 bases separated the two germline ends. This CDR3 has 16 residues. The V gene's germline CDR1 is MNHEY and CDR2 SMNVEV (reference sequence). CDR3 loop: CASRTTGTYLTGELFF. CDR3 DNA: TGTGCCAGCAGAACAACCGGGACCTATCTTACCGGGGAGCTGTTTTTT.

This clone was picked up a small number of times. The chain employs TRBV29-1 and TRBJ1-6; possibly TRBD1 for D (5 bases). Germline assignment: CDR1 SQVTM and CDR2 ANQGSEA. The CDR3 sequence is 13 residues long. V lost 6 bases and J lost 5, with 11 bases in between. This CDR3 is CSVKGLDNSPLHF. In nucleotides, the CDR3 is TGCAGCGTGAAGGGACTGGATAATTCACCCCTCCACTTT.

This clone was found a few times. V usage is TRBV28 and J usage is TRBJ1-2; D is unclear. Trimming shortened V by 4 bases and J by 4 bases, and 10 bases separated the two germline ends. CDR3 length: 13 residues. Per the germline V gene, CDR1 is MDHEN and CDR2 is SYDVKM. The chain's CDR3 is CASSYRTLYGYTF. In DNA form, the CDR3 reads TGTGCCAGCAGTTACCGGACCCTCTATGGCTACACCTTC.

In this sample, this clone is medium-sized (0.01 to 0.1%). The chain employs TRBV11-2 and TRBJ2-1, with D possibly being TRBD2 (6 bases). Trimming stripped 6 bases from V and 2 bases from J, with 17 bases between. Germline lookup yields CDR1 SGHAT and CDR2 FQNNGV. The CDR3 covers 16 residues. Written as DNA, the CDR3 is TGTGCCAGCAGAGCCTCCGGGAGCGGTACCTACAATGAGCAGTTCTTC. Translated, it gives CASRASGSGTYNEQFF. The complete variable domain, with remaining parts taken from reference TRBV11-2 and TRBJ2-1, reads EAGVAQSPRYKIIEKRQSVAFWCNPISGHATLYWYQQILGQGPKLLIQFQNNGVVDDSQLPKDRFSAERLKGVDSTLKIQPAKLEDSAVYLCASRASGSGTYNEQFFGPGTRLTVL.

V gene TRBV6-1 combines with J gene TRBJ1-2, with TRBD1 as a possible D gene (5 bases). Germline CDR1 MNHNS, CDR2 SASEGT. The CDR3 sequence is 13 residues long. V shed 3 bases and J shed 3 bases, with 8 bases lying between them. This chain's CDR3 is CASSDSQDYGYTF. CDR3 DNA sequence: TGTGCCAGCAGTGATTCACAGGACTATGGCTACACCTTC.